This TCR beta chain was identified in a study of blood T cell repertoires in COVID-19. Study-level information: Sites in the United States, Italy and Spain provided acute and convalescent COVID-19 samples. T cells, B-cell-depleted T cells, or PBMCs supplied cDNA or gDNA.

This CDR3 is built from 14 residues. Looked up from germline, CDR1 is MNHEY and CDR2 is SVGEGT. The J segment lost 3 bases and the V segment lost 6 bases, leaving 7 bases of the junction unmatched. Authors' processing steps: Amplified reference gene primers provided the basis for estimating nucleated cell counts. Assay: immunoSEQ multiplex PCR; the TCRdb copy retains only in-frame clones and omits some. Clonal size and the V and J genes are those of that table, whereas D and trimming came from the DNA. The table shows just over 650,000 clones, with more than 80% occurring only once. This TCR was recovered from a woman aged 18 to 35 with acute or convalescent COVID-19. The sequencing input was peripheral blood. The chain uses TRBV6-2 or TRBV6-3 and TRBJ2-7; TRBD1 matches at 8 bases. The CDR3 bases are TGTGCCAGCAGCCGCGCAGGGGGCTTCTACGAGCAGTACTTC. This encodes CASSRAGGFYEQYF.